This T cell receptor beta chain is drawn from a study of Ad26.COV2.S vaccination and SARS-CoV-2 variants. Across the study: The authors gave Ad26.COV2.S intramuscularly, either once or twice 56 days apart. Overall study results and limits: CD8+ and CD4+ T cells specific for spike reportedly responded with substantial breadth after vaccination. Total T cell responses were possibly underestimated by TCR breadth and depth analyses.

V lost 7 bases, J lost 6 bases, and 7 bases stayed unmatched. Germline assignment: CDR1 MDHEN and CDR2 SYDVKM. This CDR3 region has 15 residues. Comments on this clone: Its antigen is undetermined.

The table came from immunoSEQ multiplex PCR; TCRdb's copy has only in-frame clones and leaves some out. The profile shows about 330,000 clones, roughly 90% of them singletons. Treatment of the sample: some 20 received Ad26.COV2.S at low or high dose, single or two shots; 5 received placebo; per-sample allocation not given. Collection of samples fell on day 63 after the first vaccine or placebo injection. An adult of 18-55 years in Boston served as donor. The input for sequencing was peripheral blood, taken in a trial of Ad26.COV2.S vaccine versus placebo. The gene calls are TRBV28 and TRBJ1-6; 9 positions agree with TRBD1. The origin of this receptor is a person aged 18 to 59 who received the Ad26.COV2.S COVID-19 vaccine or a placebo. The CDR3 spells CASKVQGAVNSPLHF. The CDR3, as DNA: TGTGCCAGCAAAGTACAGGGGGCAGTTAATTCACCCCTCCACTTT. Using reference TRBV28 and TRBJ1-6 for the parts outside the CDR3, the full variable domain is DVKVTQSSRYLVKRTGEKVFLECVQDMDHENMFWYRQDPGLGLRLIYFSYDVKMKEKGDIPEGYSVSREKKERFSLILESASTNQTSMYLCASKVQGAVNSPLHFGNGTRLTVT.